A single sample gave rise to the 16 T cell receptor beta chains below, sequenced in a study of type 1 regulatory T cells. Their cognate antigens are unknown. Via MiXCR, TCRdb re-called the reads, giving one row per CDR3 protein. The sample contains around 69,000 distinct CDR3 sequences, around 60% of which appear only once. The sample taken for sequencing was cultured T cells, either the whole culture or a sorted T cell fraction (not recorded which). Subset here: Tr1-enriched cell product generated in vitro against host alloantigens. Every receptor here comes from a human donor in good health.

In its sample, this clonotype was seen a few times. V gene TRBV19 combines with J gene TRBJ2-1; 7 bases are a match to TRBD1. The CDR3 has 13 residues. The V and J ends lost 6 bases and 7 bases, in that order; junction bases with no gene match: 6. CDR1 LNHDA and CDR2 SQIVND come from the germline V gene (reference sequence). The CDR3 coding sequence is TGTGCCAGTAGGGACAGGATGGGGAATGAGCAGTTCTTC. Its protein is CASRDRMGNEQFF.

The rearrangement uses TRBV12-3 or TRBV12-4 and TRBJ1-1; 8 nucleotides align to TRBD1. The junction had 2 bases not matched to a gene; V was cut back by 0 bases and J by 5 bases. The CDR3 runs 14 residues. The CDR3 protein is CASSLARGHTEAFF. Here the CDR3 DNA reads TGTGCCAGCAGTTTAGCCAGGGGGCATACTGAAGCTTTCTTT.

A few counts support this clonotype. The V and J genes are TRBV9 and TRBJ2-3, with 8 bases that match TRBD1. This CDR3 spans 13 amino acids. Germline assignment: CDR1 SGDLS and CDR2 YYNGEE. V was pared by 4 bases and J by 9 bases, with 7 bases of the junction left unmatched. DNA for the CDR3: TGTGCCAGCAGCAGCCGACAGGGGTCGACGCAGTATTTT. This gives the protein CASSSRQGSTQYF.

This chain joins TRBV24-1 and TRBJ2-1; D is perhaps TRBD1 (6 bases). Between the trimmed V and J ends, which lost 1 base and 0 bases, there was a span of 9 bases. Germline CDR1 is KGHDR and CDR2 is SFDVKD. The length of the CDR3 is 16 residues. DNA for the CDR3: TGTGCCACCAGTGATTTTACAGGGCTCTCCTACAATGAGCAGTTCTTC. Encoded protein: CATSDFTGLSYNEQFF.

This clonotype was seen a handful of times. This chain uses TRBV4-1 with TRBJ2-1; D possibly corresponds to TRBD1 (5 bases). CDR1 MGHRA and CDR2 YSYEKL come from the germline V gene. CDR3 length equals 14 residues. V dropped 0 bases and J dropped 8 bases, with 11 bases sitting between them. DNA for the CDR3: TGCGCCAGCAGCCAAGAGTTGACAGCTCATGAGCAGTTCTTC. This codes for CASSQELTAHEQFF.

The gene calls are TRBV6-5 and TRBJ2-1; 7 bases agree with TRBD2. With 7 bases clipped from V and 4 bases from J, the junction kept 10 bases outside the gene matches. CDR1 and CDR2 (germline): MNHEY, SVGAGI. The CDR3 has 15 amino acids. This CDR3 reads CASTNGGRAYNEQFF. The CDR3 region has the DNA TGTGCCAGCACCAACGGGGGGAGAGCGTACAATGAGCAGTTCTTC.

Concerning this clonotype itself: A junction end diverges from the germline sequence, so it may reflect a read error. The chain couples TRBV2 to TRBJ1-6; TRBD1 matches 8 bases. The CDR3 sequence is 20 residues long. The germline gives CDR1 SNHLY, CDR2 FYNNEI. Here the CDR3 reads CASSSHPPGTGYSYNSPLHF. The CDR3 DNA is TGTGCCAGCAGTTCTCACCCCCCTGGGACAGGTTACTCCTATAATTCACCCCTCCACTTC.

The chain combines TRBV20-1 with TRBJ1-6; TRBD1 matches 7 bases. Germline CDR1 reads DFQATT; CDR2 reads SNEGSKA (reference sequence). The trim removed 3 bases at V and 7 bases at J, leaving 9 bases unmatched. The CDR3 sequence is 15 residues long. The CDR3 protein is CSAREDRVYNSPLHF. The CDR3 DNA reads TGCAGTGCTAGGGAAGACAGGGTGTACAATTCACCCCTCCACTTT.

This clonotype was found once. The chain recombines TRBV19 with TRBJ1-1; 7 bases fit TRBD1. V lost 3 bases and J lost 0; bases outside the gene matches: 1. Germline CDR1 is LNHDA and CDR2 is SQIVND (reference sequence). The CDR3 spans 14 residues. The CDR3, as DNA: TGTGCCAGTAGTATGGGACAGTTGAACACTGAAGCTTTCTTT. Its protein product is CASSMGQLNTEAFF.

This clonotype was detected only once. For the CDR3, the DNA is TGTGCCAGCAGCTCCACTTTTGGAATTAGCTCCTACAATGAGCAGTTCTTC. It yields the protein CASSSTFGISSYNEQFF. This chain joins TRBV7-2 and TRBJ2-1; D gene unclear. Per germline, CDR1 SGHTA and CDR2 FQGNSA. V was pared by 4 bases and J by 0 bases, with 16 bases between. The CDR3 is 17 amino acids.

This chain uses TRBV6-5 with TRBJ2-1, with TRBD2 identical over 14 bases. In germline, CDR1 is MNHEY, CDR2 SVGAGI. V was pared by 6 bases and J by 9 bases, with 7 bases of the junction left unmatched. The CDR3 has 15 residues. CDR3 amino acids: CASSTGLAGAREQFF. The CDR3 coding sequence is TGTGCCAGCAGCACGGGACTAGCGGGAGCTCGTGAGCAGTTCTTC.

The gene calls are TRBV12-5 and TRBJ2-1; D might be TRBD2 (6 bases). Germline CDR1 and CDR2: LGHNT and FRNRAP. This CDR3 comprises 15 residues. Trimming left V 6 bases short and J 4 bases short, with 16 bases between. The CDR3 DNA sequence: TGTGCTAGTGGCCGGACGGCGGGAATGTACAATGAGCAGTTCTTC. This gives the protein CASGRTAGMYNEQFF.

This chain connects TRBV6-1 to TRBJ1-2; the D gene is possibly TRBD1 (6 bases). The CDR3 runs to 13 residues. The germline V gene has CDR1 MNHNS and CDR2 SASEGT. V was trimmed by 4 bases and J by 3 bases, leaving 9 bases between them. CDR3 protein: CASSVQGHYGYTF. The CDR3 DNA reads as TGTGCCAGCAGTGTACAGGGTCACTATGGCTACACCTTC.

V gene TRBV18 combines with J gene TRBJ2-3; TRBD2 matches at 7 bases. The V gene's germline CDR1 is KGHSH and CDR2 LQKENI. The CDR3 loop spans 14 amino acids. The J segment lost 2 bases and the V segment lost 4 bases, leaving 3 bases of the junction unmatched. The CDR3 nucleotides are TGTGCCAGCTCACTGCGGGAGATCACAGATACGCAGTATTTT. Its protein is CASSLREITDTQYF.

CDR3 sequence reads: CSVKTSHPNEQFF. The DNA of the CDR3 is TGCAGCGTCAAGACTAGTCACCCCAATGAGCAGTTCTTC. This chain connects TRBV29-1 to TRBJ2-1; tentative D call: TRBD2 (6 bases). The V end was cut by 6 bases, the J end by 6 bases, with 15 bases between. The CDR3 spans 13 residues. CDR1 SQVTM and CDR2 ANQGSEA come from the germline V gene.

This chain connects TRBV7-9 to TRBJ1-3; D is uncertain. Deletions cut 1 base from V and 8 bases from J, with 12 bases between. The length of the CDR3 is 14 residues. CDR1 and CDR2 from the germline V gene are SEHNR and FQNEAQ (reference sequence). CDR3 DNA sequence: TGTGCCAGCAGCTTAGGGGCCAGCTTCTACACCATATATTTT. Protein sequence: CASSLGASFYTIYF.